What follows is one T cell receptor (beta chain) and its context. These data originate in a study of control samples from healthy donors and cancer patients. Germline values: CDR1 LNHDA, CDR2 SQIVND (reference sequence). The CDR3 is 15 amino acids. V lost 3 bases and J lost 1; bases outside the gene matches: 1. Some clones are missing from TCRdb's copy, which holds only in-frame ones; the method was immunoSEQ multiplex PCR. This table holds about 94,000 clones, roughly nine tenths found once. This clonotype originated in a woman aged 50 to 60 in good health. Sequences were obtained from blood. V is TRBV19 and J is TRBJ2-3; 10 nucleotides match TRBD2. This chain's CDR3 is CASSMLAGGTDTQYF. Written as DNA, the CDR3 is TGTGCCAGTAGTATGCTAGCGGGGGGCACAGATACGCAGTATTTT.